This TCR beta chain was sequenced for a study of regulatory T cells in long-lasting Graves disease. Many counts were recorded for this clonotype. V shed 5 bases and J 2 bases; nucleotides not matched to a gene: 7. The CDR3 covers 16 residues. Per the germline V gene, CDR1 is SNHLY and CDR2 is FYNNEI. Construction of the TCR beta libraries employed iRepertoire HTBI primers in conjunction with Arm-PCR of CDR3 regions. TCRdb itself ran the multiplex PCR reads through MiXCR, one entry per CDR3 protein. In the table there are roughly 220,000 distinct CDR3 sequences, approximately 16% of which are singletons. The time point: newly diagnosed GD, antithyroid drugs for less than 3 months. After RNA was extracted from PBMCs, the TCR library was made from it. Peripheral blood, roughly 10 milliliters of it, was drawn into EDTA tubes.

Material: peripheral blood mononuclear cells (PBMCs), obtained at new diagnosis, from a patient treated with antithyroid drugs. The sequence came from a female donor with Graves disease. V and J are TRBV2 and TRBJ1-5; 9 nucleotides line up with TRBD1. The CDR3 region has the DNA TGTGCCAGCAGTAAGGGACAGGGAAGCGGCAATCAGCCCCAGCATTTT. It codes for CASSKGQGSGNQPQHF. Supplemented by reference TRBV2 and TRBJ1-5, the full variable domain reads EPEVTQTPSHQVTQMGQEVILRCVPISNHLYFYWYRQILGQKVEFLVSFYNNEISEKSEIFDDQFSVERPDGSNFTLKIRSTKLEDSAMYFCASSKGQGSGNQPQHFGDGTRLSIL.